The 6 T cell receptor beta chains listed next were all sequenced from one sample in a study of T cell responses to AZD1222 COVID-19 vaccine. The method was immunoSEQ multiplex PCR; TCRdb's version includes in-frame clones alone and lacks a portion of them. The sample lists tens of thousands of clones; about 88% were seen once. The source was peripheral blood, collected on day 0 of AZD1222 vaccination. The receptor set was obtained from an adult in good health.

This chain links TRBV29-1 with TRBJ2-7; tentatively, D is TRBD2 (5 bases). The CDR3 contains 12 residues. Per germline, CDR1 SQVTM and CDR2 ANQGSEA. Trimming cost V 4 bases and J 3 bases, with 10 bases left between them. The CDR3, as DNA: TGCAGCGTTGGGGGAGAGGGCTACGAGCAGTACTTC. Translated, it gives CSVGGEGYEQYF.

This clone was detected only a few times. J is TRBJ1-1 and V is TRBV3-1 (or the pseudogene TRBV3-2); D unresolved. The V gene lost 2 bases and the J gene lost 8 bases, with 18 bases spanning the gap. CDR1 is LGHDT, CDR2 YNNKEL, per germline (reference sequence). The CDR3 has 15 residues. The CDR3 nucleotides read TGTGCCAGCAGCCAAAGTCCTGGGCGGGTGGCGGAAGCTTTCTTT. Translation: CASSQSPGRVAEAFF.

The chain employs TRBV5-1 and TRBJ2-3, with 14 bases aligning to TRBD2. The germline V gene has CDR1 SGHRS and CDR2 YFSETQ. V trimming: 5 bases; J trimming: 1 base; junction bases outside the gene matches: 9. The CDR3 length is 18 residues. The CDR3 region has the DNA TGCGCCAGCAGGTCCGGGACTAGCGGGAGTCTCGGCACAGATACGCAGTATTTT. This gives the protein CASRSGTSGSLGTDTQYF.

CDR3: CASGVSSYNSPLHF. In nucleotides, the CDR3 is TGTGCCAGCGGGGTGAGCTCCTATAATTCACCCCTCCACTTT. The chain is built from TRBV6-5 and TRBJ1-6; no reliable D call. Germline CDR1 MNHEY, CDR2 SVGAGI. Trimming removed 8 bases from V and 0 bases from J, with 8 bases in between. This CDR3 has 14 residues.

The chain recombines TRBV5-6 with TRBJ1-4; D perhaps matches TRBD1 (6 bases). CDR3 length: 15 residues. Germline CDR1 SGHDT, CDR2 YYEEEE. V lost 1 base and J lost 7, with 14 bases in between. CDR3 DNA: TGTGCCAGCAGCTTGTCGGGGGCGGTTGTTGAAAAACTGTTTTTT. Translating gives CASSLSGAVVEKLFF.

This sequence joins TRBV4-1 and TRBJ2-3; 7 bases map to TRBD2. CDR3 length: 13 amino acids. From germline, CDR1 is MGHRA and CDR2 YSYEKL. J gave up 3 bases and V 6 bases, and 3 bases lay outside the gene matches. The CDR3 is CASSAGATDTQYF. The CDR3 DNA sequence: TGCGCCAGCAGTGCGGGAGCAACAGATACGCAGTATTTT.